One and the same sample provided the 27 T cell receptor beta chains below, sequenced in a study of T cell repertoires in cytomegalovirus infection. TCRdb redid the calling of the reads with MiXCR, one entry per CDR3 protein. The sample lists 250,000 to 300,000 distinct CDR3 sequences; approximately 9.1% were seen once. The sample comprised PBMCs. These receptor sequences come from a human donor in good health (CMV status not recorded). Some clones in this sample may be carry-over from other donors' samples.

For the CDR3, the DNA is TGTGCCAGCGGCGGGAGACTCCAAACCCCCCATGAGCAGTTCTTC. It encodes CASGGRLQTPHEQFF. The chain has TRBV11-2 and TRBJ2-1; 7 bases match TRBD2. V shed 8 bases, J shed 8 bases, and the junction held 15 bases outside the gene matches. Germline V CDR1 and CDR2: SGHAT, FQNNGV. This CDR3 has 15 residues. The variable domain in full, with the rest retrieved from reference TRBV11-2 and TRBJ2-1, is EAGVAQSPRYKIIEKRQSVAFWCNPISGHATLYWYQQILGQGPKLLIQFQNNGVVDDSQLPKDRFSAERLKGVDSTLKIQPAKLEDSAVYLCASGGRLQTPHEQFFGPGTRLTVL.

This clonotype was counted at least ten times. This chain links TRBV12-3 or TRBV12-4 with TRBJ2-4; TRBD1 matches 10 bases. With 6 bases clipped from V and 4 bases from J, the junction kept 18 bases outside the gene matches. This CDR3 is 19 amino acids long. The DNA of the CDR3 is TGTGCCAGCAGCCGGAGGTCGGGACAGGGGATATCGAAGAAAAACATTCAGTACTTC. Its protein is CASSRRSGQGISKKNIQYF.

This clonotype was seen ten or more times. The CDR3 reads CASSRRTDSNQPQHF. The CDR3 DNA sequence: TGTGCCAGCAGCCGTCGGACAGATAGCAATCAGCCCCAGCATTTT. The chain carries TRBV7-2 and TRBJ1-5; D is possibly TRBD1 (6 bases). V was clipped by 5 bases and J by 0 bases, with 11 bases between them. CDR3 length: 15 amino acids. CDR1 is SGHTA, CDR2 FQGNSA, per germline.

This clonotype came up many times. The V gene is TRBV12-3 or TRBV12-4, the J gene TRBJ2-3; possible D gene TRBD2, 5 bases. V gave up 6 bases and J gave up 1 base, with 14 bases separating them. The CDR3 runs to 15 residues. The CDR3 nucleotides are TGTGCCAGCAGGGCTCTAGCTCCTGGCACAGATACGCAGTATTTT. As protein: CASRALAPGTDTQYF.

This clonotype was counted many times. V and J are TRBV7-8 and TRBJ1-1, with TRBD1 matching over 8 bases. Trimming removed 5 bases from V and 7 bases from J; junction bases left unmatched: 9. Germline CDR1 is SGHVS and CDR2 is FQNEAQ. The CDR3 loop spans 14 amino acids. The CDR3 is CASSPGQARDEAFF. CDR3 DNA: TGTGCCAGCAGCCCGGGACAGGCGCGGGATGAAGCTTTCTTT.

This clonotype showed up many times. This chain links TRBV7-2 with TRBJ1-6; D perhaps matches TRBD1 (6 bases). The CDR3 runs 17 residues. V was clipped by 3 bases and J by 8 bases, with 20 bases between them. From germline, CDR1 is SGHTA and CDR2 FQGNSA. CDR3 in DNA: TGTGCCAGCAGCTTTGGGGGGCCATGGGACGGCTATTCACCCCTCCACTTT. This sequence encodes CASSFGGPWDGYSPLHF.

This clonotype was observed a few times. The chain joins TRBV28 to TRBJ2-5; 8 nucleotides match TRBD1. The CDR3 is made up of 14 amino acids. V gave up 3 bases and J gave up 5 bases; unmatched junction bases: 5. CDR1 is MDHEN and CDR2 is SYDVKM in the germline V gene. The CDR3 is CASSLRYRGETQYF. In DNA form, the CDR3 reads TGTGCCAGCAGTTTGCGATACAGGGGGGAGACCCAGTACTTC.

The chain uses TRBV30 and TRBJ1-6, with 8 bases matching TRBD1. V was clipped by 1 base and J by 9 bases; unmatched bases: 8. The CDR3 is 15 amino acids. Germline V gene sequence: CDR1 GTSNPN, CDR2 SVGIG (reference sequence). The CDR3 is CAWSEGQGPISPLHF. The CDR3, as DNA: TGTGCCTGGAGTGAAGGACAGGGTCCGATTTCACCCCTCCACTTT.

This clonotype was seen many times. The chain carries TRBV28 and TRBJ2-6; unclear D gene. The CDR3 sequence is 15 residues long. Germline CDR1 MDHEN, CDR2 SYDVKM. V was trimmed by 5 bases and J by 0 bases, leaving 8 bases between them. The CDR3 DNA reads as TGTGCCAGCAGTCCCCCCAGCTCTGGGGCCAACGTCCTGACTTTC. It encodes CASSPPSSGANVLTF.

The genes are TRBV28 and TRBJ2-3; the match to TRBD2 covers 8 bases. Unmatched junction bases numbered 13, after V lost 10 bases and J lost 1 base. The V gene's germline CDR1 is MDHEN and CDR2 SYDVKM. This CDR3 is 16 amino acids long. The CDR3 nucleotides are TGTGCCACCACGAGATCCGGGGGGGCTCGCACAGATACGCAGTATTTT. Encoded protein: CATTRSGGARTDTQYF.

This clonotype was observed at least ten times. The rearrangement joins TRBV12-3 or TRBV12-4 to TRBJ1-5; D gene uncertain. The CDR3 loop spans 14 amino acids. The ends were cut back, 2 bases at V and 6 bases at J, with 11 bases in the middle. The CDR3 bases are TGTGCCAGCAGTTTAAAAATGGGAGGTCAGCCCCAGCATTTT. This codes for CASSLKMGGQPQHF.

This clonotype has at least ten counts. The chain has TRBV7-2 and TRBJ1-5; maybe TRBD1 (5 bases). This CDR3 is built from 15 residues. Between the trimmed V and J ends, which lost 5 bases and 4 bases, there was a span of 15 bases. Germline values: CDR1 SGHTA, CDR2 FQGNSA. CDR3 in amino acids: CASSPQGGVNQPQHF. DNA of the CDR3: TGTGCCAGCAGCCCCCAGGGAGGTGTGAATCAGCCCCAGCATTTT.

This clonotype was seen ten or more times. The chain recombines TRBV6-2 or TRBV6-3 with TRBJ1-2; no reliable D call. The CDR3 sequence is 14 residues long. Trimming pared 6 bases from V and 5 bases from J, leaving 16 bases between. Germline loops: CDR1 MNHEY, CDR2 SVGEGT. DNA for the CDR3: TGTGCCAGCAGATTCGACGGATTATCTTATGGCTACACCTTC. Encoded protein: CASRFDGLSYGYTF.

This clonotype was seen ten or more times. The V and J genes are TRBV12-3 or TRBV12-4 and TRBJ1-5; D remains ambiguous. The CDR3 is 15 residues long. Trimming left V 6 bases short and J 2 bases short, with 14 bases between. The CDR3 sequence: CASSLAGSGNQPQHF. As DNA, the CDR3 is TGTGCCAGCAGCCTTGCCGGGTCTGGCAATCAGCCCCAGCATTTT.

In its sample, this clonotype was seen a few times. V usage is TRBV7-2 and J usage is TRBJ1-1, with no clear D. This CDR3 is built from 14 residues. Between the trimmed V and J ends, which lost 2 bases and 0 bases, there was a span of 7 bases. Germline loops: CDR1 SGHTA, CDR2 FQGNSA. This chain's CDR3 is CASSLRRVNTEAFF. The DNA for the CDR3 is TGTGCCAGCAGCTTAAGAAGAGTGAACACTGAAGCTTTCTTT. The entire variable domain, with the rest obtained from reference TRBV7-2 and TRBJ1-1, is as follows: GAGVSQSPSNKVTEKGKDVELRCDPISGHTALYWYRQSLGQGLEFLIYFQGNSAPDKSGLPSDRFSAERTGGSVSTLTIQRTQQEDSAVYLCASSLRRVNTEAFFGQGTRLTVV.

The V and J genes are TRBV9 and TRBJ2-7; D is perhaps TRBD1 (6 bases). CDR1 and CDR2 (germline): SGDLS, YYNGEE. Between the trimmed V and J ends, which lost 0 bases and 2 bases, there was a span of 15 bases. This CDR3 spans 16 amino acids. The CDR3 region has the DNA TGTGCCAGCAGCGTAGGGGGGCGGGTCGGTCCCTACGAGCAGTACTTC. Protein sequence: CASSVGGRVGPYEQYF.

The J gene is TRBJ2-3, the V gene TRBV12-3 or TRBV12-4; D remains ambiguous. CDR3 length: 14 residues. The V gene lost 7 bases and the J gene lost 0 bases, with 11 bases spanning the gap. The CDR3 nucleotides are TGTGCCAGCACCCTTGGGATAAGCACAGATACGCAGTATTTT. Residues: CASTLGISTDTQYF.

As concerns this clonotype: An end of the junction does not agree with germline; a read error may underlie this. The V call is TRBV7-6, the J call TRBJ2-2, with TRBD2 identical over 14 bases. Germline V CDR1 and CDR2: SGHVS, FNYEAQ. The CDR3 length is 16 residues. The CDR3 spells CASSLGTSGSPGELFF. CDR3 sequence (DNA): TGTGCTAGCAGCCTAGGGACTAGCGGGAGCCCCGGGGAGCTGTTTTTT.

This clonotype has at least ten counts. V and J are TRBV7-2 and TRBJ2-5; unclear D gene. This CDR3 has 14 residues. Germline CDR1 and CDR2: SGHTA and FQGNSA. The V and J ends lost 7 bases and 1 base respectively, with 13 bases between them. CDR3 in amino acids: CASTKAGSQETQYF. DNA for the CDR3: TGTGCCAGCACGAAAGCCGGCTCCCAAGAGACCCAGTACTTC.

This clonotype has at least ten counts. The chain has TRBV7-2 and TRBJ1-1; D gene ambiguous. The germline V and J ends were trimmed by 7 bases and 2 bases, with 11 bases remaining between them. CDR1 is SGHTA, CDR2 FQGNSA, per germline. The CDR3 is 13 residues long. In DNA form, the CDR3 reads TGTGCCAGCACCCCTCCGGCAAACACTGAAGCTTTCTTT. Its protein product is CASTPPANTEAFF.

CDR3 region: CASSGGQGPYGYTF. CDR3 DNA sequence: TGTGCCAGCAGCGGCGGACAGGGTCCCTATGGCTACACCTTC. The chain is built from TRBV7-2 and TRBJ1-2, with TRBD1 matching 8 bases. Germline CDR1 SGHTA, CDR2 FQGNSA. After removal of 5 bases from V and 4 bases from J, the junction contained 6 bases not matched to a gene. This CDR3 spans 14 amino acids.

Details on this clonotype: A much larger clone differs by one base, so this may be a read error. Because the CDR3 is missing its conserved closing phenylalanine or tryptophan, this is likely a read error. The V gene is TRBV7-9, the J gene TRBJ2-7, with 7 bases lining up with TRBD1. This CDR3 is 13 amino acids long. The germline CDR1 and CDR2 sequences are SEHNR and FQNEAQ (reference sequence). V lost 3 bases, J lost 8 bases, and 7 bases stayed unmatched. CDR3 sequence reads: CASSLTTGPQQYY. The DNA for the CDR3 is TGTGCCAGCAGCTTGACGACAGGGCCGCAGCAGTACTAC.

This clonotype showed up just a few times. The CDR3 loop reads CASSPRASTPTTDTQYF. The DNA for the CDR3 is TGTGCCAGCTCACCACGGGCATCTACTCCCACCACAGATACGCAGTATTTT. J is TRBJ2-3 and V is TRBV18; D is undetermined. Trimming removed 1 base at V and 2 bases at J, with 16 bases between. Per germline, CDR1 KGHSH and CDR2 LQKENI. This CDR3 region has 17 residues.

V is TRBV29-1 and J is TRBJ2-7; D gene ambiguous. The CDR3 consists of 11 residues. CDR1 and CDR2 (germline): SQVTM, ANQGSEA. V was clipped by 4 bases and J by 2 bases, with 6 bases between them. CDR3 nucleotide sequence: TGCAGCGTTGGCCACACCTACGAGCAGTACTTC. It is translated as CSVGHTYEQYF.

This clonotype was counted a few times. The chain carries TRBV12-5 and TRBJ2-1, with 9 nucleotides matching TRBD2. The V gene's germline CDR1 is LGHNT and CDR2 FRNRAP. The CDR3 spans 15 residues. V lost 6 bases and J lost 6; bases outside the gene matches: 9. The CDR3 loop is CASGLRRGGRNEQFF. Here the CDR3 DNA reads TGTGCTAGTGGGCTCCGGCGGGGGGGCCGCAATGAGCAGTTCTTC.

This clonotype was recorded many times. This chain links TRBV7-9 with TRBJ2-7, with D unclear. CDR1 and CDR2 (germline): SEHNR, FQNEAQ (reference sequence). V was clipped by 6 bases and J by 2 bases, with 8 bases between them. The CDR3 covers 12 residues. The CDR3 spells CASRNGAYEQYF. The CDR3 region has the DNA TGTGCCAGCAGAAACGGTGCCTACGAGCAGTACTTC.

This clonotype was seen repeatedly, ten times or more. V gene TRBV7-2 combines with J gene TRBJ2-3; 11 bases are a match to TRBD2. Per germline, CDR1 SGHTA and CDR2 FQGNSA. Trimming at V came to 5 bases and at J to 7 bases, leaving 11 bases not matched to a gene. The CDR3 contains 16 residues. DNA for the CDR3: TGTGCCAGCAGCCCTCAGACTAGCGGGGTAACGAATACGCAGTATTTT. Translated: CASSPQTSGVTNTQYF.